Presented here are 17 T cell receptor beta chains from one specimen sequenced in a study of blood T cells in healthy people across ages. For the second PCR, which ran for 7 to 11 cycles, a sample-barcoded 5' primer and a J-beta primer mix were used. Using its own MiXCR run on the 5' RACE reads, TCRdb lists one record per CDR3 protein. The sample holds roughly 1,700,000 distinct CDR3 sequences, 28% seen once. Sequences were obtained from blood. These receptors originate from a woman in her twenties or thirties in good health.

This clonotype has ten or more counts. The V call is TRBV14, the J call TRBJ2-7; D might be TRBD1 (5 bases). This CDR3 is 14 amino acids long. V was shortened by 3 bases and J by 2 bases, with 11 bases between the two germline ends. Germline assignment: CDR1 SGHDN and CDR2 FVKESK. The DNA for the CDR3 is TGTGCCAGCAGCCAGCTCCAGGGCACCTACGAGCAGTACTTC. Translation: CASSQLQGTYEQYF.

Many counts were recorded for this clonotype. The CDR3 DNA is TGTGCCAGCAGTCGGACTAGCGGGGAACAAGAGACCCAGTACTTC. Its translation is CASSRTSGEQETQYF. The chain links TRBV27 to TRBJ2-5; 12 bases fit TRBD2. The CDR3 is 15 residues long. The junction had 3 bases not matched to a gene; V was cut back by 5 bases and J by 2 bases. Germline V CDR1 and CDR2: MNHEY, SMNVEV (reference sequence).

This sequence joins TRBV3-1 and TRBJ2-1, with 10 positions matching TRBD2. Trimming took 4 bases from V and 10 from J; bases not matched to a gene: 10. CDR3 length equals 15 residues. CDR1 and CDR2 (germline): LGHDT, YNNKEL (reference sequence). The DNA for the CDR3 is TGTGCCAGCAGCCCTGTAGCGGGGGGAGCCGACGAGCAGTTCTTC. Its protein product is CASSPVAGGADEQFF.

The chain links TRBV14 to TRBJ2-5; 9 nucleotides line up with TRBD2. V was clipped by 2 bases and J by 5 bases; unmatched bases: 9. The CDR3 runs 16 residues. Per germline, CDR1 SGHDN and CDR2 FVKESK. CDR3 sequence (DNA): TGTGCCAGCAGCCAAACAACTAGCGGGTTAAGGGAGACCCAGTACTTC. Translation gives CASSQTTSGLRETQYF.

In its sample, this clonotype was seen many times. V and J are TRBV12-3 or TRBV12-4 and TRBJ2-1; TRBD1 might be the D (6 bases). Trimming stripped 6 bases from V and 4 bases from J, with 10 bases between. The CDR3 length is 13 residues. In DNA, the CDR3 is TGTGCCAGCAGCACAGGACAGTACAATGAGCAGTTCTTC. Residues: CASSTGQYNEQFF.

Only a few counts were recorded for this clonotype. The chain uses TRBV12-3 or TRBV12-4 and TRBJ1-1; D is undetermined. CDR3 length: 13 amino acids. Trimming shortened V by 4 bases and J by 9 bases, and 15 bases separated the two germline ends. Here the CDR3 DNA reads TGTGCCAGCAGTTACACTTATCGTGTACAAGCTTTCTTT. Protein sequence: CASSYTYRVQAFF.

This clonotype was seen a handful of times. The chain joins TRBV20-1 to TRBJ1-2, with D maybe TRBD1 (5 bases). The CDR3 loop spans 13 amino acids. Germline V gives CDR1 DFQATT, CDR2 SNEGSKA (reference sequence). V was pared by 1 base and J by 2 bases, with 8 bases between. The CDR3 DNA reads as TGCAGTGCTAGAGTGGCAGGGAACTATGGCTACACCTTC. This codes for CSARVAGNYGYTF.

The sample holds many counts of this clonotype. The chain joins TRBV29-1 to TRBJ2-1, with D possibly matching TRBD2 (7 bases). Germline V gene sequence: CDR1 SQVTM, CDR2 ANQGSEA. CDR3 length: 16 amino acids. The V end was cut by 8 bases, the J end by 10 bases, with 30 bases between. CDR3 DNA sequence: TGCAGCCCGGCGGGCCAGGTCACAGGGAGGGTGTGGGAGCAGTTCTTC. This translates into CSPAGQVTGRVWEQFF.

The chain employs TRBV20-1 and TRBJ2-7; no firm D call. V gave up 0 bases and J gave up 2 bases, with 11 bases separating them. The CDR3 consists of 14 residues. Germline CDR1 reads DFQATT; CDR2 reads SNEGSKA (reference sequence). DNA of the CDR3: TGCAGTGCTAGAGATCGAAGAAATACCTACGAGCAGTACTTC. This encodes CSARDRRNTYEQYF.

This clonotype was seen a handful of times. The V gene is TRBV29-1, the J gene TRBJ2-1; 7 bases align to TRBD2. V lost 4 bases to trimming and J lost 0 bases; unmatched junction nucleotides: 9. The length of the CDR3 is 16 residues. Germline CDR1 SQVTM, CDR2 ANQGSEA. This CDR3 is CSVGVREASSYNEQFF. DNA of the CDR3: TGCAGCGTTGGGGTCCGGGAGGCTAGCTCCTACAATGAGCAGTTCTTC.

This clonotype came up a few times. This rearrangement joins TRBV7-3 to TRBJ1-1; 9 nucleotides agree with TRBD1. This CDR3 spans 14 amino acids. The V gene's germline CDR1 is SGHTA and CDR2 FQGTGA. Germline trimming cut 5 bases from V and 6 bases from J; bases unmatched to any gene: 7. CDR3 amino acids: CASSPHGTGPEAFF. The CDR3 bases are TGTGCCAGCAGCCCCCACGGGACAGGGCCTGAAGCTTTCTTT.

This clonotype has at least ten counts. The chain uses TRBV24-1 and TRBJ2-1; possibly TRBD1 for D (6 bases). The CDR3 covers 13 residues. The V end lost 7 bases, the J end lost 8 bases, and 14 bases lay between the germline ends. Germline CDR1 reads KGHDR; CDR2 reads SFDVKD. The CDR3 DNA follows: TGTGCCACCAGACCGCATAAGGGGGATGAGCAGTTCTTC. Amino acid sequence: CATRPHKGDEQFF.

This clonotype turned up a few times. The chain combines TRBV29-1 with TRBJ2-1; 15 bases align to TRBD2. V lost 8 bases and J lost 7; bases outside the gene matches: 12. CDR1 SQVTM and CDR2 ANQGSEA come from the germline V gene. The CDR3 length is 16 residues. The CDR3 loop is CSSRTSGGAVSNEQFF. CDR3 DNA: TGCAGCTCAAGGACTAGCGGGGGGGCCGTTAGTAATGAGCAGTTCTTC.

This clonotype was seen just once. The chain is built from TRBV28 and TRBJ1-4, with 8 bases matching TRBD1. The CDR3 runs 14 residues. Unmatched junction bases numbered 6, after V lost 6 bases and J lost 6 bases. Germline CDR1 reads MDHEN; CDR2 reads SYDVKM. As DNA, the CDR3 is TGTGCCAGCAGGCGACAGGGGCGATATGAAAAACTGTTTTTT. This codes for CASRRQGRYEKLFF. The complete variable domain, with remaining parts taken from reference TRBV28 and TRBJ1-4, reads DVKVTQSSRYLVKRTGEKVFLECVQDMDHENMFWYRQDPGLGLRLIYFSYDVKMKEKGDIPEGYSVSREKKERFSLILESASTNQTSMYLCASRRQGRYEKLFFGSGTQLSVL.

The sample holds a few counts of this clonotype. The J gene is TRBJ2-1, the V gene TRBV20-1; the D gene is possibly TRBD1 (7 bases). The V end lost 5 bases, the J end lost 7 bases, and 24 bases lay between the germline ends. Per the germline V gene, CDR1 is DFQATT and CDR2 is SNEGSKA (reference sequence). The CDR3 contains 16 residues. This chain's CDR3 is CSAVPAGRLGQNEQFF. The CDR3 nucleotides read TGCAGTGCTGTACCTGCGGGACGCCTGGGACAGAATGAGCAGTTCTTC.

V gene TRBV6-6 combines with J gene TRBJ1-2, with D perhaps TRBD1 (6 bases). Trimming left V 2 bases short and J 3 bases short, with 13 bases between. This CDR3 has 15 amino acids. In germline, CDR1 is MNHNY, CDR2 SVGAGI (reference sequence). In DNA, the CDR3 is TGTGCCAGCAGTTACGCGGGGGCGGATGACTATGGCTACACCTTC. This codes for CASSYAGADDYGYTF.

The chain carries TRBV20-1 and TRBJ2-7; D might be TRBD2 (6 bases). The CDR3 spans 12 residues. V dropped 5 bases and J dropped 7 bases, with 15 bases sitting between them. Germline V gene lookup returns CDR1 DFQATT and CDR2 SNEGSKA (reference sequence). CDR3 coding DNA: TGCAGTGCTCGGTCGGGAGTACGGGAGCAGTACTTC. This codes for CSARSGVREQYF.